Listed here are 25 T cell receptor beta chains from one sample, sequenced in a study of molecular identifiers for immune sequencing clone quantification. Each CDR3 protein gets one entry after TCRdb re-called the PCR reads with MiXCR. The table has 10,000 or so distinct CDR3 sequences, 18% seen once. Specimen: naive CD8+ T cells from blood, with Jurkat cell RNA spiked in. Subset here: FACS-sorted CD8+CD4-CCR7+CD45RA+ naive T cells. The source of these receptors is a human donor in good health. Some libraries in this study had Jurkat cell RNA spiked in.

The CDR3 DNA follows: TGTGCCAGCAGCCCGGGACTAACCTTAATCGGGGAGCTGTTTTTT. Residues: CASSPGLTLIGELFF. The chain recombines TRBV4-2 with TRBJ2-2; TRBD2 matches at 7 bases. The CDR3 sequence is 15 residues long. The germline gives CDR1 LGHNA, CDR2 YNFKEQ. J was trimmed by 7 bases and V by 4 bases; bases with no gene match: 9.

A few counts support this clonotype. The chain recombines TRBV20-1 with TRBJ2-5; the D call may be TRBD1 or TRBD2 (5 bases each). V lost 3 bases to trimming and J lost 5 bases, with 16 bases between them. The CDR3 length is 14 residues. Germline values: CDR1 DFQATT, CDR2 SNEGSKA (reference sequence). This chain's CDR3 is CSARGPGLLETQYF. The DNA of the CDR3 is TGCAGTGCTAGGGGCCCGGGGCTCCTGGAGACCCAGTACTTC.

The rearrangement uses TRBV27 and TRBJ2-3; D may be TRBD1 (5 bases). The CDR3 is made up of 15 amino acids. Germline V CDR1 and CDR2: MNHEY, SMNVEV (reference sequence). Trimming pared 1 base from V and 2 bases from J, leaving 10 bases between. The CDR3 DNA follows: TGTGCCAGCAGTTTATTCAAGGGGTACACAGATACGCAGTATTTT. Amino acids: CASSLFKGYTDTQYF.

The sample holds many counts of this clonotype. J is TRBJ1-4 and V is TRBV30, with TRBD1 matching over 7 bases. Unmatched junction bases numbered 8, after V lost 4 bases and J lost 15 bases. The length of the CDR3 is 11 residues. Germline V CDR1 and CDR2: GTSNPN, SVGIG (reference sequence). The CDR3 DNA is TGTGCCTGGACGAGGGGGCAGTTGGTGTTTTTT. Residues: CAWTRGQLVFF.

The chain has TRBV15 and TRBJ2-7; D is unclear. The CDR3 totals 14 residues. The V end lost 1 base, the J end lost 4 bases, and 11 bases lay between the germline ends. Germline CDR1 reads LNHNV; CDR2 reads YYDKDF (reference sequence). The CDR3 loop is CATSRAPSPYEQYF. CDR3 in DNA: TGTGCCACCAGCAGAGCCCCCAGTCCGTACGAGCAGTACTTC.

Sample share makes this clonotype medium-sized. This sequence joins TRBV5-1 and TRBJ2-7; D might be TRBD1 (5 bases). Trimming shortened V by 1 base and J by 2 bases, and 19 bases separated the two germline ends. This CDR3 spans 17 amino acids. Germline loops: CDR1 SGHRS, CDR2 YFSETQ. The chain's CDR3 is CASSLSSFPTATYEQYF. DNA for the CDR3: TGCGCCAGCAGCTTGAGTTCTTTCCCGACAGCCACCTACGAGCAGTACTTC.

V and J are TRBV7-9 and TRBJ2-7, with a possible D match to TRBD2 (6 bases). Germline CDR1 is SEHNR and CDR2 is FQNEAQ (reference sequence). The CDR3 spans 15 residues. V was pared by 3 bases and J by 4 bases, with 16 bases between. CDR3 sequence (DNA): TGTGCCAGCAGCTTTGATGGGATCGGGGGATACGAGCAGTACTTC. As protein: CASSFDGIGGYEQYF.

With respect to this clonotype: A much larger clone is a single base away; this may be a read error. This likely comes from a read error, as the CDR3 has no conserved phenylalanine or tryptophan at its end. The chain recombines TRBV13 with TRBJ2-7; 10 nucleotides line up with TRBD1. The junction had 5 bases not matched to a gene; V was cut back by 4 bases and J by 2 bases. Germline assignment: CDR1 PRHDT and CDR2 FYEKMQ (reference sequence). This CDR3 comprises 15 residues. CDR3 loop: CASSSDGQGAYEQYL. CDR3 in DNA: TGTGCCAGCAGCTCTGATGGACAGGGGGCCTACGAGCAGTACCTC.

This clonotype qualifies as medium-sized. J is TRBJ2-7 and V is TRBV20-1; D call uncertain. The CDR3 extends over 13 amino acids. CDR1 and CDR2 (germline): DFQATT, SNEGSKA (reference sequence). V was trimmed by 2 bases and J by 2 bases, leaving 10 bases between them. The DNA for the CDR3 is TGCAGTGCTAGATACGGCCAGACCTACGAGCAGTACTTC. It specifies CSARYGQTYEQYF.

There are a few counts of this clonotype. The chain links TRBV5-1 to TRBJ2-3; tentative D call: TRBD2 (5 bases). V was pared by 7 bases and J by 0 bases, with 12 bases between. The CDR3 sequence is 14 residues long. Looked up from germline, CDR1 is SGHRS and CDR2 is YFSETQ. For the CDR3, the DNA is TGCGCCAGCTCCGGGGTGAGCAGCACAGATACGCAGTATTTT. Protein product: CASSGVSSTDTQYF.

About this clonotype: Its ends do not fully match the called genes, so a read error is possible. The V call is TRBV7-2, the J call TRBJ2-3, with 11 bases aligning to TRBD2. The germline gives CDR1 SGHTA, CDR2 FQGNSA. The CDR3 covers 17 residues. The chain's CDR3 is CASSLRTSGPLADAQYF. The CDR3 nucleotides read TGCGCCAGCAGCTTAAGGACTAGCGGGCCTCTCGCGGATGCGCAGTATTTT.

In this sample, this clonotype is medium-sized. V is TRBV4-3 and J is TRBJ2-7, with D possibly TRBD2 on 6 matching bases. The CDR3 is 13 amino acids. Between the trimmed V and J ends, which lost 0 bases and 7 bases, there was a span of 10 bases. CDR1 is LGHNA and CDR2 is YSLEER in the germline V gene. The CDR3 nucleotides read TGCGCCAGCAGCCAAGATGGGGGAGGTGAGCAGTACTTC. Translation gives CASSQDGGGEQYF.

This clonotype was seen many times. The chain uses TRBV7-3 and TRBJ2-3; D might be TRBD1 or TRBD2, each matching 5 bases. V lost 5 bases and J lost 2, with 35 bases in between. The germline V gene has CDR1 SGHTA and CDR2 FQGTGA. The CDR3 spans 22 residues. The CDR3 spells CASSLRPPGRQTPQLSTDTQYF. CDR3 DNA sequence: TGTGCCAGCAGCCTACGACCACCGGGACGCCAGACACCCCAACTCTCCACAGATACGCAGTATTTT.

On this clonotype: This may be a read error: a much more frequent sequence differs by one nucleotide. V and J are TRBV20-1 and TRBJ2-1, with D perhaps matching TRBD2 (5 bases). Germline-derived CDR1 and CDR2 are DFQATT and SNEGSKA (reference sequence). Deletions cut 0 bases from V and 4 bases from J, with 16 bases between. The CDR3 has 16 amino acids. The CDR3 here is CSAREHLGERYNEQFF. As DNA, the CDR3 is TGCAGTGCTAGAGAACATCTCGGGGAAAGGTACAATGAGCAGTTCTTC.

This clonotype was picked up a small number of times. It may be a read error: a sequence one base away is much more abundant. This chain uses TRBV7-2 with TRBJ2-3; possibly TRBD1 for D (5 bases). The assigned J gene may be wrong: the sequence end matches TRBJ1-5 better. CDR1 and CDR2 (germline): SGHTA, FQGNSA. This CDR3 spans 16 amino acids. The CDR3 bases are TGTGCCAGCAGGAGTGGGACTAGCGGGCCAACAGATACGCAGCATTTT. Encoded protein: CASRSGTSGPTDTQHF.

With respect to this clonotype: This may be a read error: a much more frequent sequence differs by one nucleotide. The gene calls are TRBV11-2 and TRBJ1-1; D uncertain. Germline V gives CDR1 SGHAT, CDR2 FQNNGV. This CDR3 comprises 12 residues. The CDR3 region is CAGSRTYTEAFF. DNA for the CDR3: TGTGCCGGCAGCCGTACTTACACTGAAGCTTTCTTT.

Worth noting for this clonotype: The junction departs from germline at one end; a sequencing error may be responsible. This chain connects TRBV7-2 to TRBJ2-3, with TRBD2 as a possible D gene (6 bases). CDR3 length: 15 residues. The germline CDR1 and CDR2 sequences are SGHTA and FQGNSA. The CDR3 DNA reads as TGTGCCGGCAGCTTAGGGGCCGGGGACTCAGATACGCAGTATTTT. Amino acids: CAGSLGAGDSDTQYF. Together with reference TRBV7-2 and TRBJ2-3, the CDR3 gives the full variable domain: GAGVSQSPSNKVTEKGKDVELRCDPISGHTALYWYRQSLGQGLEFLIYFQGNSAPDKSGLPSDRFSAERTGGSVSTLTIQRTQQEDSAVYLCAGSLGAGDSDTQYFGPGTRLTVL.

This clonotype was counted many times. The chain recombines TRBV27 with TRBJ2-3, with TRBD2 as a possible D gene (6 bases). V was clipped by 2 bases and J by 2 bases, with 14 bases between them. This CDR3 is 16 amino acids long. Germline-derived CDR1 and CDR2 are MNHEY and SMNVEV (reference sequence). CDR3 sequence reads: CASSLSVGGLTDTQYF. Here the CDR3 DNA reads TGTGCCAGCAGTTTAAGCGTGGGGGGTCTCACAGATACGCAGTATTTT.

By proportion, this clonotype is medium-sized (0.01 to 0.1%). Here the CDR3 reads CASSQLGVGQEQYF. The CDR3, as DNA: TGTGCCAGCAGTCAACTTGGAGTTGGGCAAGAGCAGTACTTC. The V gene is TRBV28, the J gene TRBJ2-7; D is unclear. This CDR3 region has 14 residues. CDR1 and CDR2 from the germline V gene are MDHEN and SYDVKM. The germline V and J ends were trimmed by 5 bases and 7 bases, with 18 bases remaining between them.

This clonotype was recorded many times. Here the CDR3 reads CATRGDAGELFF. The CDR3, as DNA: TGTGCCACCCGGGGGGACGCCGGGGAGCTGTTTTTT. The chain is built from TRBV10-3 and TRBJ2-2; 7 nucleotides agree with TRBD2. J gave up 6 bases and V 10 bases, and 5 bases lay outside the gene matches. CDR3 length: 12 amino acids. CDR1 and CDR2 (germline): ENHRY, SYGVKD.

Within the sample, this clonotype is medium-sized. This chain uses TRBV19 with TRBJ1-1, with D unresolved. The germline V and J ends were trimmed by 6 bases and 1 base, with 9 bases remaining between them. This CDR3 region has 13 residues. CDR1 LNHDA and CDR2 SQIVND come from the germline V gene (reference sequence). CDR3 protein: CASRSAANTEAFF. The CDR3 DNA follows: TGTGCCAGTAGATCTGCGGCGAACACTGAAGCTTTCTTT.

Comments on this clonotype: A much more abundant neighbour one base away suggests this may be a read error. The V call is TRBV12-5, the J call TRBJ1-2; D is unclear. V was clipped by 6 bases and J by 7 bases, with 9 bases between them. From germline, CDR1 is LGHNT and CDR2 FRNRAP. CDR3 length: 11 amino acids. The DNA of the CDR3 is TGTGCTAGTGGATTCGCGACTGGCTACACCTTC. As protein: CASGFATGYTF.

The V and J genes are TRBV20-1 and TRBJ1-1; 10 bases fit TRBD1. The ends lost 2 bases at V and 1 base at J; junction bases unmatched: 10. The CDR3 is 17 residues long. Germline V gives CDR1 DFQATT, CDR2 SNEGSKA (reference sequence). The DNA of the CDR3 is TGCAGTGCTAGATTCCTACCGGGACAGGGGACGAACACTGAAGCTTTCTTT. Encoded protein: CSARFLPGQGTNTEAFF.

This clonotype came up many times. The gene calls are TRBV12-3 or TRBV12-4 and TRBJ1-6; 7 bases fit TRBD1. This CDR3 has 18 amino acids. The V segment lost 5 bases and the J segment 5 bases; nucleotides outside the gene matches: 15. The CDR3 nucleotides are TGTGCCAGCAGTCCAATCGTATTTAGGGGACAGCATAATTCACCCCTCCACTTT. It yields the protein CASSPIVFRGQHNSPLHF.

In this sample, this clonotype turned up many times. For the CDR3, the DNA is TGCGCCAGCAGCCAAGCGGGACTTTCCTACGAGCAGTACTTC. Translated: CASSQAGLSYEQYF. The V gene is TRBV4-1, the J gene TRBJ2-7; D might be TRBD2 (6 bases). Trimming took 1 base from V and 1 from J, leaving 8 bases between them. The CDR3 loop spans 14 amino acids. Germline V lookup: CDR1 MGHRA, CDR2 YSYEKL.